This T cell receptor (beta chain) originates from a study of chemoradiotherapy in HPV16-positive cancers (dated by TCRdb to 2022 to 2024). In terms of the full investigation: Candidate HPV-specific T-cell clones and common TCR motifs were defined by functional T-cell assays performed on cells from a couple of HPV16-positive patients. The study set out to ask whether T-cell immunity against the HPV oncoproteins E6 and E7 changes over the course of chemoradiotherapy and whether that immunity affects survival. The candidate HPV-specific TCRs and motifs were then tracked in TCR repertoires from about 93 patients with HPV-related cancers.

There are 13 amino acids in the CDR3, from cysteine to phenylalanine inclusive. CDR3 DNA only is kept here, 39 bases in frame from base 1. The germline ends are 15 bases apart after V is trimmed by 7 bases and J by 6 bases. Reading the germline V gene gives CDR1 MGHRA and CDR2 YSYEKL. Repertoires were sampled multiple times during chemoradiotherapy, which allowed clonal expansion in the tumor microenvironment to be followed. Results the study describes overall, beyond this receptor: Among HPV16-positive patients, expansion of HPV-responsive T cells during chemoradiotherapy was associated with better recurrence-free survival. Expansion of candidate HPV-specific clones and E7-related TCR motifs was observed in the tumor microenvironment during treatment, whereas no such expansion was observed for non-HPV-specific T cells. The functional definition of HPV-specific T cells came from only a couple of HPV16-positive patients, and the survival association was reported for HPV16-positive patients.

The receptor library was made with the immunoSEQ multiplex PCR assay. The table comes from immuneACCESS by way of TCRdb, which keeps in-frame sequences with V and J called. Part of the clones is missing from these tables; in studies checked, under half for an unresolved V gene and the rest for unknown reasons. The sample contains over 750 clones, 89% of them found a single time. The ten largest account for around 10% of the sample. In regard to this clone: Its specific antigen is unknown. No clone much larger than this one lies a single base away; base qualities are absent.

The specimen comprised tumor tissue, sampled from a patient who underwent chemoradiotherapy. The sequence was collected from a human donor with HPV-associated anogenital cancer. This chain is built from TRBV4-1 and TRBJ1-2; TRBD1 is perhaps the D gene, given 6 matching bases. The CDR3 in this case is CASTLGGGDGYTF. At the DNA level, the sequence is TGCGCCAGCACCCTAGGGGGGGGAGATGGCTACACCTTC.